This T cell receptor (beta chain) was identified during a study of T-cell reconstitution after alpha-beta-depleted transplantation in children. Notes on the study in general: Expanded graft clones, several hundred of them, were reportedly the source of alpha-beta T cells about two months after transplant. T-cell numbers and diversity, one year after transplant, stemmed largely from T cells that were newly produced.

Unique molecular identifiers were used in preparing the TCRbeta library. Using its own MiXCR run on the PCR reads, TCRdb lists one record per CDR3 protein. This table holds about 200,000 distinct CDR3 sequences, approximately 6.3% found once. This clonotype showed up just a few times. Its target is unknown. Trimming left V 4 bases short and J 2 bases short, with 21 bases between. The CDR3 runs to 17 residues. Germline CDR1 reads LGHNA; CDR2 reads YSLEER. J is TRBJ2-7 and V is TRBV4-3; weak D call: TRBD2 (5 bases). This material consisted of PBMCs, taken before TCRalphabeta/CD19-depleted stem cell transplant. The sequence came from a boy aged 2-15 years with acute lymphoblastic leukemia, due to receive a stem cell transplant. The CDR3 bases are TGCGCCAGCAGCCTCCCCTCGATCCGGACTCGAGCCTACGAGCAGTACTTC. Translated: CASSLPSIRTRAYEQYF.